Below, 18 T cell receptor beta chains from the same sample are listed, as sequenced in a study of T cells in Graves' hyperthyroidism and ophthalmopathy (dated by TCRdb to the late 2010s). The library was made by multiplex PCR. Sequencer: Illumina HiSeq 2000. TCR beta CDR3 regions were amplified from RNA transcripts. The first round of RT-PCR for the TCR CDR3 was performed with the HTBI primer set and the Qiagen OneStep RT-PCR kit. TCRdb reprocessed the public reads (quality trimming at Q25 with fastp, clone calling with MiXCR) and kept in-frame beta chains. Rows merge per CDR3 protein into single entries with the most common DNA and genes. The sample has roughly 650,000 distinct CDR3 sequences on record, roughly 15% of them singletons. Jointly, the top ten make up roughly 3.5% of the sample. The sample comprised blood. Every receptor here comes from a middle-aged woman with Graves' ophthalmopathy.

The J gene is TRBJ2-7, the V gene TRBV6-5; 12 nucleotides line up with TRBD2. Germline values: CDR1 MNHEY, CDR2 SVGAGI. V lost 4 bases to trimming and J lost 3 bases; unmatched junction nucleotides: 4. This CDR3 region has 15 residues. CDR3 DNA sequence: TGTGCCAGCAGTTTGCTAGCGGGGGGGGGCTACGAGCAGTACTTC. Amino acid sequence: CASSLLAGGGYEQYF.

This clonotype was found a few times. The genes are TRBV7-2 and TRBJ2-1, with TRBD2 matching over 7 bases. Trimming removed 7 bases from V and 4 bases from J; junction bases left unmatched: 10. The CDR3 contains 15 residues. Germline V gene sequence: CDR1 SGHTA, CDR2 FQGNSA. The CDR3, as DNA: TGTGCCAGCACCGTTGGGGGGGGTATATACAATGAGCAGTTCTTC. Translated: CASTVGGGIYNEQFF.

In the case of this clonotype: This sequence may be a read error, since a much larger clone differs from it by one base. The chain links TRBV7-3 to TRBJ2-7, with D uncertain. The CDR3 is 15 residues long. The germline CDR1 and CDR2 sequences are SGHTA and FQGTGA. V shed 0 bases and J shed 5 bases, with 14 bases lying between them. CDR3 region: CASSLTAPLAHEQYF. DNA for the CDR3: TGTGCCAGCAGCTTAACAGCGCCGCTCGCCCACGAGCAGTACTTC. Full variable domain (rest looked up from reference TRBV7-3 and TRBJ2-7): GAGVSQTPSNKVTEKGKYVELRCDPISGHTALYWYRQSLGQGPEFLIYFQGTGAADDSGLPNDRFFAVRPEGSVSTLKIQRTERGDSAVYLCASSLTAPLAHEQYFGPGTRLTVT.

This clonotype was counted at least ten times. The chain uses TRBV28 and TRBJ2-7, with 10 positions matching TRBD2. The length of the CDR3 is 17 residues. The V gene's germline CDR1 is MDHEN and CDR2 SYDVKM. V trimming: 6 bases; J trimming: 4 bases; junction bases outside the gene matches: 15. The CDR3, as DNA: TGTGCCAGCAGCCACACTAGCGGGACCTCCCGAGGGTACGAGCAGTACTTC. This sequence encodes CASSHTSGTSRGYEQYF.

The V and J genes are TRBV20-1 and TRBJ1-5; possibly TRBD1 for D (5 bases). V lost 5 bases and J 7 bases, leaving 18 bases between the germline ends. The CDR3 contains 14 residues. The germline V gene encodes CDR1 DFQATT and CDR2 SNEGSKA (reference sequence). CDR3 DNA sequence: TGCAGTGCTCGAGCGGGAGGGGCAGGCCAGCCCCAGCATTTT. This encodes CSARAGGAGQPQHF.

This clonotype was seen repeatedly, ten times or more. This chain links TRBV30 with TRBJ1-5; 7 nucleotides match TRBD1. Germline-derived CDR1 and CDR2 are GTSNPN and SVGIG (reference sequence). The CDR3 contains 13 residues. Trimming removed 5 bases from V and 2 bases from J; junction bases left unmatched: 3. The CDR3 DNA follows: TGTGCCTGGGACCAGGGGGGCAATCAGCCCCAGCATTTT. Its translation: CAWDQGGNQPQHF.

Regarding this clonotype: Just one base apart from a much larger clone, this may be a read error. The rearrangement links TRBV20-1 to TRBJ2-7; D is possibly TRBD1 or TRBD2 (5 bases each). CDR3 length: 13 amino acids. The germline V gene has CDR1 DFQATT and CDR2 SNEGSKA (reference sequence). Trimming removed 5 bases from V and 3 bases from J, with 14 bases in between. The CDR3 here is CSAVPGRFYEQYF. The CDR3 DNA reads as TGCAGTGCTGTGCCGGGACGGTTCTACGAGCAGTACTTC.

This clonotype has a handful of counts. The chain is built from TRBV5-1 and TRBJ2-7, with 9 bases fitting TRBD1. With V trimmed by 3 bases and J by 3 bases, 7 bases remained unmatched. Germline CDR1 and CDR2: SGHRS and YFSETQ. The CDR3 is 15 residues long. CDR3: CASSWGQGRIYEQYF. The CDR3 nucleotides read TGCGCCAGCAGCTGGGGACAGGGACGCATCTACGAGCAGTACTTC.

This clonotype was recorded many times. The chain joins TRBV6-2 or TRBV6-3 to TRBJ2-1, with TRBD2 matching 7 bases. V lost 6 bases, J lost 5 bases, and 7 bases stayed unmatched. Germline CDR1 is MNHEY and CDR2 is SVGEGT. The CDR3 length is 14 residues. The CDR3: CASRPGGLNNEQFF. The CDR3 DNA reads TGTGCCAGCAGACCGGGAGGTCTGAACAATGAGCAGTTCTTC.

This clonotype was observed a few times. The rearrangement links TRBV7-3 to TRBJ2-1, with a possible D match to TRBD1 (6 bases). From germline, CDR1 is SGHTA and CDR2 FQGTGA. The CDR3 sequence is 14 residues long. V lost 3 bases, J lost 7 bases, and 13 bases lay in between. CDR3 region: CASSLGPGVNEQFF. DNA of the CDR3: TGTGCCAGCAGCTTGGGGCCAGGGGTGAATGAGCAGTTCTTC.

This clonotype was detected only a few times. V gene TRBV7-6 combines with J gene TRBJ2-3; 7 bases line up with TRBD2. Germline CDR1 is SGHVS and CDR2 is FNYEAQ. Trimming at V came to 2 bases and at J to 5 bases, leaving 7 bases not matched to a gene. The CDR3 length is 15 residues. The CDR3 DNA reads TGTGCCAGCAGCTTACGTGGGAGGGCCAAAGATACGCAGTATTTT. This translates into CASSLRGRAKDTQYF.

With regard to this clonotype: This may be a read error, as it is one base from a much larger clone. This chain uses TRBV28 with TRBJ2-7; D is unresolved. There are 12 residues in the CDR3. Germline V CDR1 and CDR2: MDHEN, SYDVKM. The CDR3 reads CAGSVTEYEQYF. For the CDR3, the DNA is TGTGCCGGCAGTGTCACTGAGTACGAGCAGTACTTC.

This clonotype has a count of ten or more. The chain couples TRBV7-2 to TRBJ1-1; tentatively, D is TRBD1 (5 bases). Trimming removed 1 base from V and 1 base from J, with 16 bases in between. Germline loops: CDR1 SGHTA, CDR2 FQGNSA. The CDR3 runs to 17 residues. The CDR3 DNA reads as TGTGCCAGCAGCTTAGGGGGGACGGGTTATGGGAACACTGAAGCTTTCTTT. Residues: CASSLGGTGYGNTEAFF.

This clonotype was counted only a few times. The rearrangement joins TRBV20-1 to TRBJ2-3; possibly TRBD1 for D (5 bases). The germline V and J ends were trimmed by 3 bases and 4 bases, with 14 bases remaining between them. CDR1 is DFQATT and CDR2 is SNEGSKA in the germline V gene (reference sequence). This CDR3 contains 14 residues. The CDR3 region is CSARIQGYADTQYF. CDR3 bases: TGCAGTGCTAGGATTCAGGGTTATGCAGATACGCAGTATTTT.

This clonotype was observed at least ten times. This rearrangement joins TRBV28 to TRBJ2-7, with 7 bases lining up with TRBD1. Germline trimming cut 6 bases from V and 6 bases from J; bases unmatched to any gene: 8. This CDR3 has 13 residues. CDR1 and CDR2 from the germline V gene are MDHEN and SYDVKM. CDR3 bases: TGTGCCAGCAGCCAAGGGGGCGAGGGCGAGCAGTACTTC. Amino acid sequence: CASSQGGEGEQYF.

This clonotype came up many times. J is TRBJ1-1 and V is TRBV20-1, with D perhaps TRBD1 (5 bases). Trimming removed 3 bases at V and 0 bases at J, with 8 bases between. The CDR3 runs 13 residues. CDR1 DFQATT and CDR2 SNEGSKA come from the germline V gene (reference sequence). This CDR3 reads CSAREGMNTEAFF. In DNA, the CDR3 is TGCAGTGCTAGGGAGGGGATGAACACTGAAGCTTTCTTT.

The table lists this clonotype with many counts. This sequence joins TRBV19 and TRBJ1-2; D not resolved. This CDR3 contains 13 residues. Germline V gene lookup returns CDR1 LNHDA and CDR2 SQIVND (reference sequence). Trimming removed 10 bases from V and 2 bases from J, with 14 bases in between. This CDR3 is CATKTSRNYGYTF. In nucleotides, the CDR3 is TGTGCCACAAAGACCAGCAGGAACTATGGCTACACCTTC.

This clonotype was recorded at least ten times. The chain links TRBV13 to TRBJ2-7, with D tentatively TRBD2 (6 bases). Trimming took 2 bases from V and 2 from J, leaving 13 bases between them. The CDR3 covers 15 residues. Germline assignment: CDR1 PRHDT and CDR2 FYEKMQ (reference sequence). CDR3 region: CASSLMLGRTYEQYF. CDR3 DNA: TGTGCCAGCAGCTTAATGCTTGGGAGGACCTACGAGCAGTACTTC.